This TCR beta chain was sequenced for a study of CD8+ T cells in alopecia areata. Collection of lesional scalp punch biopsies and peripheral blood was performed in alopecia areata patients. It was from PBMCs that CD4+ and CD8+ T cells were sorted. Germline values: CDR1 SQVTM, CDR2 ANQGSEA. The CDR3 has 14 residues. The germline V and J ends were trimmed by 0 bases and 2 bases, with 11 bases remaining between them. RNA was isolated and reverse transcribed to cDNA, the sequencing template. Assay used: immunoSEQ multiplex PCR; TCRdb lists only in-frame clones, some missing. This table has some 150,000 clones, 65% to 75% appearing once.

The sample consisted of CD8+ T cells sorted from blood, taken at week 0. The source is a human donor with alopecia areata. This sequence joins TRBV29-1 and TRBJ2-7; no firm D call. As DNA, the CDR3 is TGCAGCGTTGAAGATCGAGGAAGAACCTACGAGCAGTACTTC. This gives the protein CSVEDRGRTYEQYF.